The clone carrying this TCR beta chain occurred a few times. Germline V gene sequence: CDR1 SGHVS, CDR2 FQNEAQ. Trimming cost V 2 bases and J 2 bases, with 10 bases left between them. This CDR3 is 14 amino acids long. The sample originates from a study of cytomegalovirus exposure and HLA in healthy donors. Primers for the PCR totalled 60 Vbeta and 13 Jbeta. Sequencing used immunoSEQ multiplex PCR; TCRdb keeps in-frame clones, though not all of them. The data contain around 180,000 clones, about 83% of them singletons. The source of this sequence is a girl aged 10-17 years in good health and CMV-seropositive. The sequencing input was PBMCs. V usage is TRBV7-8 and J usage is TRBJ2-7, with a weak D call TRBD2 (6 bases). CDR3 coding DNA: TGTGCCAGCAGCTTATCCGGGAGCCCCTACGAGCAGTACTTC. This codes for CASSLSGSPYEQYF.